The clone carrying this T cell receptor (beta chain) was detected many times. The data are from a study of low-dose radiotherapy and immunotherapy resistance in tumors. Study in general: Fractions of 0.5 Gy went to Cohort 1 every 2 weeks, totaling 6.5 Gy. Every two weeks, the protocol called for intravenous cyclophosphamide at 200 mg/m2. It was given one day before each radiation and immunotherapy administration.

Primers targeting TRAV and TRBV primed first-strand cDNA, covering alpha and beta chains. Amplification of TCRs used a constant-region primer and V-primer adapter for about 21 PCR cycles. In vitro transcription served to amplify the isolated mRNA. TCRdb fed the reads into MiXCR, producing one record per CDR3 protein. The repertoire holds 70,000 to 95,000 distinct CDR3 sequences, 15% to 20% seen once, with about 2.5% in the top ten. The germline V gene encodes CDR1 LGHNT and CDR2 FRNRAP. The CDR3 covers 14 residues. V lost 6 bases and J lost 2, with 14 bases in between. Time point reported: before trial treatment.

Sequenced here: PBMCs, sampled before treatment. This receptor was identified in a male donor with prostate cancer. V usage is TRBV12-5 and J usage is TRBJ2-7; D might be TRBD1 (5 bases). The CDR3 nucleotides read TGTGCTAGTGGCTTCCACAGGACGACCTACGAGCAGTACTTC. Encoded protein: CASGFHRTTYEQYF.